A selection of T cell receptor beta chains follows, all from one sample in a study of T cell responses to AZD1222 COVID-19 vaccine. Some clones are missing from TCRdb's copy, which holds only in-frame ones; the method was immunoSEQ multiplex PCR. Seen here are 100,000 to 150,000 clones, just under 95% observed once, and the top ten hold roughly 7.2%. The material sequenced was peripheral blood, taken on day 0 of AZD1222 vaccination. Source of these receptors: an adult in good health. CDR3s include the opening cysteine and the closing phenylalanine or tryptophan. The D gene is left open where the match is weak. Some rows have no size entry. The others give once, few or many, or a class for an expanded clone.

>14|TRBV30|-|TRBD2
CASEGLAVYNEQFF
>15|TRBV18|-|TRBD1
CASSPGQGGNTEAFF
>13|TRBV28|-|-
CASSQSWNTEAFF
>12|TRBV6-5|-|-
CASRGPNYGYTF
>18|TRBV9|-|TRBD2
CASSSRVGLAGPYNEQFF
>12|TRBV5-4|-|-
CASSFASYGYTF
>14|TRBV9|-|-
CASSSLNPNTEAFF
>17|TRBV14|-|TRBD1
CASSRIWDRGLWGEQYF
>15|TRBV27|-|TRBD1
CASYRTGISTGELFF
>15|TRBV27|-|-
CASSFDPGRHSPLHF
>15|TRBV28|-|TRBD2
CASSLIVAGNNEQFF
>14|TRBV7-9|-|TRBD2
CASSLRGTSVEQYF
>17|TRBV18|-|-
CASSPPGGSGPISGYTF
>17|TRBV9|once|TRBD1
CASSVAMDRVVGNTIYF
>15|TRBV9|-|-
CASSVGTGRGNTIYF
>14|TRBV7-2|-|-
CASSWTTSSYEQYF
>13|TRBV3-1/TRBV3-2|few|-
CASSQGIGQPQHF
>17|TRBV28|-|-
CASSLSQGPLSGNTIYF
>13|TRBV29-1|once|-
CSVIDRLNYGYTF
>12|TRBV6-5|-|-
CASGPGDYGYTF
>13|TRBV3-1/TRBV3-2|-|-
CASSQQRDTEAFF
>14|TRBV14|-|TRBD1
CASRRTGGDYGYTF
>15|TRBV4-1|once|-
CASSRTRNGDTEAFF
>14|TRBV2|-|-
CASIRQLFNYGYTF
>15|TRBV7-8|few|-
CASSLELLGNQPQHF
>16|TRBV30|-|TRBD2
CAWSVPGGAWAREQYF
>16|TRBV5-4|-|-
CASSLEPLLVNNEQFF
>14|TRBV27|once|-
CASSRGSTNEKLFF
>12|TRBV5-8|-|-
CASSLRGQPQHF
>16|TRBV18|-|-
CASSPPTLAGYNEQFF
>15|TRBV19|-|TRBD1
CASREQGAGNQPQHF
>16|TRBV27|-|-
CASSTIPGGSNSPLHF
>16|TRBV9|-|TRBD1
CASSVEGDREGAEAFF
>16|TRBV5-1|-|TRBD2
CASSLGSGGGTGELFF
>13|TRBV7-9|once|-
CASSSGYGWGAFF
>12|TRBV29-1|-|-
CSVDYELGTQYF
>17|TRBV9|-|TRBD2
CASSAQAGLATSGELFF
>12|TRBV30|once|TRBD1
CAWTQDRGGYTF
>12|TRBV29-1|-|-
CSVAPGSGGYTF
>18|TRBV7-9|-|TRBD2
CASSTRTSGRRSYNEQFF
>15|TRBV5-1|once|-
CASSLVTRGGNEQFF